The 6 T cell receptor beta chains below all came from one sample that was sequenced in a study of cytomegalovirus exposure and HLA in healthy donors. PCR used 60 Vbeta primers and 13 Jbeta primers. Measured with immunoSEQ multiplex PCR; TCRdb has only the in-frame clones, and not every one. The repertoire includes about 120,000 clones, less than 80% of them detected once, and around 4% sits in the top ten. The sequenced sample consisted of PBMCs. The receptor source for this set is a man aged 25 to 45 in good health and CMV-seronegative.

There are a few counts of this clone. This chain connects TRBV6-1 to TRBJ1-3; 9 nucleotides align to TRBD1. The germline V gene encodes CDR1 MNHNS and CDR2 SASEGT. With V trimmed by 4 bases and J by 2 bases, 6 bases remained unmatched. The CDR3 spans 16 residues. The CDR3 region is CASSAGTGKTGNTIYF. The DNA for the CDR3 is TGTGCCAGCAGTGCCGGGACAGGGAAAACTGGAAACACCATATATTTT.

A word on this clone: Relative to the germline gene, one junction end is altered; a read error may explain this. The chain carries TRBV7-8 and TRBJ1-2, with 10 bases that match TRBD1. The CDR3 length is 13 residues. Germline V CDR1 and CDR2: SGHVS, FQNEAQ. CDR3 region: CASSLGGQGPDLF. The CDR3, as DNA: TGTGCCAGCAGCTTAGGGGGACAGGGGCCCGATCTCTTC.

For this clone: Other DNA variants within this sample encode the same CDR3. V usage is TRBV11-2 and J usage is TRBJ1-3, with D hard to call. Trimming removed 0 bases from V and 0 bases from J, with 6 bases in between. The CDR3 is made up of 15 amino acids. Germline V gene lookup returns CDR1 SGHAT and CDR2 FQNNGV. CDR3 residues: CASSLDRVSGNTIYF. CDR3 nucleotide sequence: TGTGCCAGCAGCTTAGATCGGGTCTCTGGAAACACCATATATTTT.

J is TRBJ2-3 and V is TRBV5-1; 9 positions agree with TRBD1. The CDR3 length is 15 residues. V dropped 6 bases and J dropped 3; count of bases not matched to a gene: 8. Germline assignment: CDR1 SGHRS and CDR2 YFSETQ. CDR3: CASTYRGQRTDTQYF. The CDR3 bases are TGCGCCAGCACCTACAGGGGGCAGAGGACAGATACGCAGTATTTT.

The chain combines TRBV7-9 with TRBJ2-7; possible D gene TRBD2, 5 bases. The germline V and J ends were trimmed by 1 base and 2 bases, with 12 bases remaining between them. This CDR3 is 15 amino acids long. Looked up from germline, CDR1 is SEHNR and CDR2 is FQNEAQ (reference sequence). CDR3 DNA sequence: TGTGCCAGCAGCTTAGGTCTGGGCGGGCCCTACGAGCAGTACTTC. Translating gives CASSLGLGGPYEQYF. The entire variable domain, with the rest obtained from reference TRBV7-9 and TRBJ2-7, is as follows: DTGVSQNPRHKITKRGQNVTFRCDPISEHNRLYWYRQTLGQGPEFLTYFQNEAQLEKSRLLSDRFSAERPKGSFSTLEIQRTEQGDSAMYLCASSLGLGGPYEQYFGPGTRLTVT.

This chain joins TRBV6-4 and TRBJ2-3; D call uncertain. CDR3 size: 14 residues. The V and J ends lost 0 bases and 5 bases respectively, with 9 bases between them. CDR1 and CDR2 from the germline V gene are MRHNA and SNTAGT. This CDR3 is CASSDSILRDTQYF. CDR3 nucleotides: TGTGCCAGCAGTGACTCGATCTTGCGAGATACGCAGTATTTT.